This T cell receptor (beta chain) was sequenced during a study of blood T cells in healthy people across ages. Study-wide results and limits: Aged donors had fewer naive CD4+ cells and lower diversity than long-lived donors. Expanded clonotype shifts may have been confounded, as the donors had an unknown CMV status.

There are 15 residues in the CDR3. Germline-derived CDR1 and CDR2 are GTSNPN and SVGIG (reference sequence). Germline trimming cut 2 bases from V and 8 bases from J; bases unmatched to any gene: 5. The table lists this clonotype with a count of one. Its antigen is still unknown. A J-beta primer mix and a sample-barcoded 5' primer were used in a second PCR of roughly 6 to 11 cycles. Using its own MiXCR run on the 5' RACE reads, TCRdb lists one record per CDR3 protein. Among 700,000 to 1,000,000 distinct CDR3 sequences listed, 44% were seen once. Drawn from each donor were ten milliliters of peripheral blood.

The rearrangement links TRBV30 to TRBJ2-3; 15 bases line up with TRBD2. The specimen was blood. The sequence came from a man in his sixties in good health. The CDR3, as DNA: TGTGCCTGGAGTCCAAGGACTAGCGGGGGGGCTACGCAGTATTTT. This sequence encodes CAWSPRTSGGATQYF.